The rows below give T cell receptor beta chains drawn from one sample of a study of vaccination effects on CD4 cells after COVID-19. Their antigen targets remain unknown. Data came from immunoSEQ multiplex PCR; TCRdb stores just in-frame clones and leaves some out. The repertoire has 70,000 or so clones, 60% to 80% of them found once; the top ten carry approximately 2%. The sequenced sample was CD4+ T cells from PBMCs cultured without peptide, obtained before COVID-19 vaccination. All receptors derive from a human donor who received a COVID-19 vaccine. CDR3s include the opening cysteine and the closing phenylalanine or tryptophan. D genes are given only for firm matches. The listing skips clone size in some rows; elsewhere it reads once, few, many or a size class.

TRBJ1-3 - TRBV7-9 16 - TGTGCCAGCAGCCCAATGGGACTTACCTCTGGAAACACCATATATTTT CASSPMGLTSGNTIYF
TRBJ2-4 once TRBV27 15 - TGTGCCAGCAGCCAGGGCAGGGTAGCCAAAAACATTCAGTACTTC CASSQGRVAKNIQYF
TRBJ2-1 - TRBV4-2 18 TRBD1 TGTGCCAGCAGCCAAGATAGCGTTTCGACAGGGGGCTACAATGAGCAGTTCTTC CASSQDSVSTGGYNEQFF
TRBJ2-2 - TRBV24-1 17 - TGTGCCACCAGTGATTTTTCAAGCGGTGTAAACACCGGGGAGCTGTTTTTT CATSDFSSGVNTGELFF
TRBJ2-6 once TRBV6-5 15 TRBD1 TGTGCCAGCAGTTACGAGGGGGCAGGGGCCAACGTCCTGACTTTC CASSYEGAGANVLTF
TRBJ2-4 - TRBV19 11 - TGTGCCAGTAGTATTTGGGACATTCAGTACTTC CASSIWDIQYF
TRBJ1-5 - TRBV28 13 - TGTGCCAGCAGTTGGAAAGACAATCAGCCCCAGCATTTT CASSWKDNQPQHF
TRBJ1-3 - TRBV7-8 16 - TGTGCCAGCAGCTTTCGGTTAGGCAGCTCTGGAAACACCATATATTTT CASSFRLGSSGNTIYF
TRBJ2-5 - TRBV11-2 14 TRBD1 TGTGCCAGCAGCCAAAGGACAGGGAGGGAGACCCAGTACTTC CASSQRTGRETQYF
TRBJ1-2 - TRBV6-5 13 - TGTGCCAGCAGTTTTATCCAGGGTTTAGACTACACCTTC CASSFIQGLDYTF
TRBJ2-5 - TRBV6-6 10 - TGTGCCAGCAATCAAGAGACCCAGTACTTC CASNQETQYF
TRBJ2-2 - TRBV11-3 13 - TGTGCCAGCAGCTTCGCAGGGGTCGGGGAGCTGTTTTTT CASSFAGVGELFF
TRBJ2-5 - TRBV7-8 16 - TGTGCCAGCAGCTTAGCGCGGGACAGTAGCTCAGAGACCCAGTACTTC CASSLARDSSSETQYF